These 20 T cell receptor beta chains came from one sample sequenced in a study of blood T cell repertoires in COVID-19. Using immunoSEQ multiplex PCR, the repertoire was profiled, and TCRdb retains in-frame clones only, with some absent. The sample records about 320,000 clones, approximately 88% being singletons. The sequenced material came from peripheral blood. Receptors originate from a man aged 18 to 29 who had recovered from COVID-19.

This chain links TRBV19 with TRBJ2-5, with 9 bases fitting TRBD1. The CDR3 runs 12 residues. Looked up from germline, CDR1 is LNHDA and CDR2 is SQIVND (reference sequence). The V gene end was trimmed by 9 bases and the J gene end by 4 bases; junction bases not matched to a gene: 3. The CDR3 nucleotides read TGTGCCAGGACAGGGGGTAGAGAGACCCAGTACTTC. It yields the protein CARTGGRETQYF.

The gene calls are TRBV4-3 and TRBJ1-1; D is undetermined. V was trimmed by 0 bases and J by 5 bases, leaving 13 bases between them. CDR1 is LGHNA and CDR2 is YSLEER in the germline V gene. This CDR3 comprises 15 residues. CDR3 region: CASSQDGVEGTEAFF. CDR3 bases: TGCGCCAGCAGCCAAGATGGGGTGGAGGGTACTGAAGCTTTCTTT.

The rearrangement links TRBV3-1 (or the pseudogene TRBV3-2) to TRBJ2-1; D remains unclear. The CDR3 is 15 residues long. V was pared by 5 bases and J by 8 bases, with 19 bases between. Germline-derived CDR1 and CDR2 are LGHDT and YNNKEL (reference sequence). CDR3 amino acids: CASSGKMKVADEQFF. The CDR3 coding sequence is TGTGCCAGCAGCGGCAAGATGAAGGTAGCCGATGAGCAGTTCTTC.

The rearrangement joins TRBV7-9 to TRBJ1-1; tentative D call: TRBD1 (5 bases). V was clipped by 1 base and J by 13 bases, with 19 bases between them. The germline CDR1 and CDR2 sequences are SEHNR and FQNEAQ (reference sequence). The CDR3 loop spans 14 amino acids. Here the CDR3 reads CASSLGGRDKGGFF. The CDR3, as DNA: TGTGCCAGCAGCTTAGGTGGCAGGGATAAAGGTGGTTTCTTT. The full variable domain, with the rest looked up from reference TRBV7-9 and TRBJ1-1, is DTGVSQNPRHKITKRGQNVTFRCDPISEHNRLYWYRQTLGQGPEFLTYFQNEAQLEKSRLLSDRFSAERPKGSFSTLEIQRTEQGDSAMYLCASSLGGRDKGGFFGQGTRLTVV.

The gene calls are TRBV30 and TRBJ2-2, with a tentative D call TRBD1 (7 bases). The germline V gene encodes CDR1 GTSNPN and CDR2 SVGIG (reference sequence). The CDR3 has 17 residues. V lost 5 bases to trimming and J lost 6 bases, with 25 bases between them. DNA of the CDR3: TGTGCCTGGGTCCCTCTCGGAGGGGGCAGGCCTGCCGGGGAGCTGTTTTTT. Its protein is CAWVPLGGGRPAGELFF.

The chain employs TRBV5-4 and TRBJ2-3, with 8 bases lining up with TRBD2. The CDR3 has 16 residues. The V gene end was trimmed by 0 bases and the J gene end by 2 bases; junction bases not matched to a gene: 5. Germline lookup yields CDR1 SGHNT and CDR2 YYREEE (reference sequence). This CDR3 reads CASSLEAGEPTDTQYF. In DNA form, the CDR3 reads TGTGCCAGCAGCTTGGAAGCGGGGGAACCCACAGATACGCAGTATTTT.

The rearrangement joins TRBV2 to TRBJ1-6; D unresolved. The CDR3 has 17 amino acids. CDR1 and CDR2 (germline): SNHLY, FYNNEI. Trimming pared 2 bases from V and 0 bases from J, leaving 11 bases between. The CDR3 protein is CASSENEGSSYNSPLHF. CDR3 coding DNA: TGTGCCAGCAGTGAAAACGAAGGGAGCTCCTATAATTCACCCCTCCACTTT.

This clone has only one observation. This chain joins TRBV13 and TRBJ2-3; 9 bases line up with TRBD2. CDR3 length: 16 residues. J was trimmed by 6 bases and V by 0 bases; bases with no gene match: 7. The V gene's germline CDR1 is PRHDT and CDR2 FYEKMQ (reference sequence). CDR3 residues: CASSLGGAGGTDTQYF. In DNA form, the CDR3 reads TGTGCCAGCAGCTTAGGCGGGGCGGGAGGGACTGATACGCAGTATTTT.

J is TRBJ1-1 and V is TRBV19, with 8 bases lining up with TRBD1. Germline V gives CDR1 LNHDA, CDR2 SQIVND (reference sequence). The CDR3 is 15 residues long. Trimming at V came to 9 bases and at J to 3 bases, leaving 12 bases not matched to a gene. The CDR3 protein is CASRQGPTWDTEAFF. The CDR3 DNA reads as TGTGCCAGCCGACAGGGGCCCACGTGGGACACTGAAGCTTTCTTT.

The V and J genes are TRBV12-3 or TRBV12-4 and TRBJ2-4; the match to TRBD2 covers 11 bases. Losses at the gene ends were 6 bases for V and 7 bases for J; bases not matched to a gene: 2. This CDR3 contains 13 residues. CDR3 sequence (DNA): TGTGCCAGCAGGGGACTAGCGGTGAACATTCAGTACTTC. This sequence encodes CASRGLAVNIQYF.

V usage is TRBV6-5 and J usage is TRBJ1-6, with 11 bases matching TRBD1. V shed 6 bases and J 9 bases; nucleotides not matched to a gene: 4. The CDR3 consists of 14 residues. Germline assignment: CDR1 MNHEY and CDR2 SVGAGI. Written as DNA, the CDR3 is TGTGCCAGCAGCCAGGGACAGGGGGGTTCACCCCTCCACTTT. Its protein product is CASSQGQGGSPLHF.

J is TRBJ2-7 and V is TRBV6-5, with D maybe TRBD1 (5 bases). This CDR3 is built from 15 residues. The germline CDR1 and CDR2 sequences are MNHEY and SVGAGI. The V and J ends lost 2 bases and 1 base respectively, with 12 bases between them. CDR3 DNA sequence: TGTGCCAGCAGTTACCAACCGACAGTTTCCTACGAGCAGTACTTC. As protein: CASSYQPTVSYEQYF.

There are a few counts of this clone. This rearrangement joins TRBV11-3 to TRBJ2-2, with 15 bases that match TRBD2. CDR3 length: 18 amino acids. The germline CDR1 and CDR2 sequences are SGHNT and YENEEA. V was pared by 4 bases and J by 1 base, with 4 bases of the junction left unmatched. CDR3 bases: TGTGCCAGCAGCTCAGCGGGACTAGCGGGGGGGAACACCGGGGAGCTGTTTTTT. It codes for CASSSAGLAGGNTGELFF.

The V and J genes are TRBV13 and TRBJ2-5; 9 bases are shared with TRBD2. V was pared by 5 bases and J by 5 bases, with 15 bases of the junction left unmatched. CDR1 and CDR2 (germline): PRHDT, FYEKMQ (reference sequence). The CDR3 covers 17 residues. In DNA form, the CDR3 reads TGTGCCAGCAGCCCCCCGGCTAGCGGGGACACTTGGGAGACCCAGTACTTC. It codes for CASSPPASGDTWETQYF.

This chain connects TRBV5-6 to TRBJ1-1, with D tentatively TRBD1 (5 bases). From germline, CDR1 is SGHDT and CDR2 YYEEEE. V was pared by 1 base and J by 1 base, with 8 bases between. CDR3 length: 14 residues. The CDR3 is CASSLTRENTEAFF. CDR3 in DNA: TGTGCCAGCAGCTTGACCAGGGAGAACACTGAAGCTTTCTTT.

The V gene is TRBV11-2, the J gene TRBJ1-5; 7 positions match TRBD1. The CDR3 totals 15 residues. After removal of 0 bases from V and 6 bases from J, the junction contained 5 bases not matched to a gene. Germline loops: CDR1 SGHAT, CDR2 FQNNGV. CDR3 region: CASSLDRGDGQPQHF. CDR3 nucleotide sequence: TGTGCCAGCAGCTTAGACAGGGGGGACGGTCAGCCCCAGCATTTT.

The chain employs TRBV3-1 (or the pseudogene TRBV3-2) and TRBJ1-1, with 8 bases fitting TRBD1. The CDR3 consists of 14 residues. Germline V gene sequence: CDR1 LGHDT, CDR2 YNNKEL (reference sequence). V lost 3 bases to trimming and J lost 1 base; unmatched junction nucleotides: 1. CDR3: CASSQDRENTEAFF. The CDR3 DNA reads TGTGCCAGCAGCCAGGACAGGGAGAACACTGAAGCTTTCTTT.

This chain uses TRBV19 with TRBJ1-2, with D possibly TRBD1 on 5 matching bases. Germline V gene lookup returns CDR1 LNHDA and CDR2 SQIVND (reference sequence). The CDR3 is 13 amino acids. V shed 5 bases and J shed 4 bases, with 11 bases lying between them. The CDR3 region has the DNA TGTGCCAGTAGTCCGACGACAGTCTATGGCTACACCTTC. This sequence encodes CASSPTTVYGYTF.

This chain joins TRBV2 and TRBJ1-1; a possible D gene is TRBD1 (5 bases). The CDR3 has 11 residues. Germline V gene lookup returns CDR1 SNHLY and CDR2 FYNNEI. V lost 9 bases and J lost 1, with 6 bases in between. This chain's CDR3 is CARTENTEAFF. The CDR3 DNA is TGTGCCAGGACAGAGAACACTGAAGCTTTCTTT.

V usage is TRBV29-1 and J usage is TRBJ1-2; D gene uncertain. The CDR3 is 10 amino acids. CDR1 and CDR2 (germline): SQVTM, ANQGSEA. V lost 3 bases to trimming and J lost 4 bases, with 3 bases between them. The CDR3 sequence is CSVDSYGYTF. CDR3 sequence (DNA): TGCAGCGTTGACTCCTATGGCTACACCTTC. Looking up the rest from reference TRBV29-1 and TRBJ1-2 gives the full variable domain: SAVISQKPSRDICQRGTSLTIQCQVDSQVTMMFWYRQQPGQSLTLIATANQGSEATYESGFVIDKFPISRPNLTFSTLTVSNMSPEDSSIYLCSVDSYGYTFGSGTRLTVV.